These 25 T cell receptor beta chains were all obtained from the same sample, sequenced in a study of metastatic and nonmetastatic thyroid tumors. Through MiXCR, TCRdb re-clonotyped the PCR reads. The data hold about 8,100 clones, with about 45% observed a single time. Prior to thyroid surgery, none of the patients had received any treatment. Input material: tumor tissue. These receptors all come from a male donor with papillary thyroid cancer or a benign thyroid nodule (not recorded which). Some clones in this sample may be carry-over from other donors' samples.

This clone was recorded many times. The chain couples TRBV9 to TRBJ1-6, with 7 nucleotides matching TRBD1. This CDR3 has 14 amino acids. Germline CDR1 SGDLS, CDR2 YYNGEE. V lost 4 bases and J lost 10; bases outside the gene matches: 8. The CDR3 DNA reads TGTGCCAGCAGCCTAGACAGGGATCAATCACCCCTCCACTTT. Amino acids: CASSLDRDQSPLHF.

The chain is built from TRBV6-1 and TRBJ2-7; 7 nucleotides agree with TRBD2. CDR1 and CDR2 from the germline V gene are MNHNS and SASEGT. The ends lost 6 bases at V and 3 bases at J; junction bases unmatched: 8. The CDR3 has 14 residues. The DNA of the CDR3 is TGTGCCAGCAGCCAAGCGGGGCCCAGCTACGAGCAGTACTTC. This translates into CASSQAGPSYEQYF.

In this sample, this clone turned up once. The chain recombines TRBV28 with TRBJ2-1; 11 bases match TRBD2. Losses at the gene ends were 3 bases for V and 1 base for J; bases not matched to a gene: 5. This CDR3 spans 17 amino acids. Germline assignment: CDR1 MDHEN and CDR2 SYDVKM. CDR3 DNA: TGTGCCAGCAGTTTTGGGACTAGCGGTTTATCCTACAATGAGCAGTTCTTC. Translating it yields CASSFGTSGLSYNEQFF.

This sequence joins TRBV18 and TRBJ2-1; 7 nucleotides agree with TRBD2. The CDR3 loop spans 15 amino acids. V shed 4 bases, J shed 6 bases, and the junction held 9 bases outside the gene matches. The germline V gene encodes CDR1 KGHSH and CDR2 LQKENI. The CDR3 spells CASSRGGSMGNEQFF. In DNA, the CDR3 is TGTGCCAGCTCACGGGGCGGGAGTATGGGCAATGAGCAGTTCTTC.

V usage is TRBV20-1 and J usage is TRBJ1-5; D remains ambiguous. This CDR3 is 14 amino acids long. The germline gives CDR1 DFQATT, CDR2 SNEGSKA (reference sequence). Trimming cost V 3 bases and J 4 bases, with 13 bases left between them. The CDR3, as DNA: TGCAGTGCTAGTGAGGACCTGACGAATCAGCCCCAGCATTTT. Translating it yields CSASEDLTNQPQHF.

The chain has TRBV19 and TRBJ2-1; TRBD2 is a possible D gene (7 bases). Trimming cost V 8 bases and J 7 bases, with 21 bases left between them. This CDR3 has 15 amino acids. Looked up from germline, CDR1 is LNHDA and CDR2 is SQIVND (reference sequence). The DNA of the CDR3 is TGTGCCAGTGGGGGAGGGCAGGGGTTGGGGAATGAGCAGTTCTTC. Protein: CASGGGQGLGNEQFF. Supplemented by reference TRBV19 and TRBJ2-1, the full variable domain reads DGGITQSPKYLFRKEGQNVTLSCEQNLNHDAMYWYRQDPGQGLRLIYYSQIVNDFQKGDIAEGYSVSREKKESFPLTVTSAQKNPTAFYLCASGGGQGLGNEQFFGPGTRLTVL.

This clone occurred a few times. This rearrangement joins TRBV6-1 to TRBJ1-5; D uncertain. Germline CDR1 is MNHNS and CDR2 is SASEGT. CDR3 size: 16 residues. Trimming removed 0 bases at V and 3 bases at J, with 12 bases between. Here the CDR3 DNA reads TGTGCCAGCAGTGAAGCTTGGGGAAAGAACAATCAGCCCCAGCATTTT. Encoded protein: CASSEAWGKNNQPQHF.

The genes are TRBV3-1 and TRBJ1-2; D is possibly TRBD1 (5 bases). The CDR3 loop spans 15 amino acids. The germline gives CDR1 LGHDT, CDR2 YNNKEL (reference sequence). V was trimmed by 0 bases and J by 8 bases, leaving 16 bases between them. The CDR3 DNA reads TGTGCCAGCAGCCAAGATCTTGCGGAGCCAGGGGGCTACACCTTC. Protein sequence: CASSQDLAEPGGYTF.

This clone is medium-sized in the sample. The CDR3 nucleotides are TGCAGTGCTAGAGGAGAAGAAGGGTCGGATTACTACGAGCAGTACTTC. As protein: CSARGEEGSDYYEQYF. V gene TRBV20-1 combines with J gene TRBJ2-7; the D is unclear. V was shortened by 1 base and J by 3 bases, with 19 bases between the two germline ends. Germline V gives CDR1 DFQATT, CDR2 SNEGSKA (reference sequence). This CDR3 is 16 amino acids long.

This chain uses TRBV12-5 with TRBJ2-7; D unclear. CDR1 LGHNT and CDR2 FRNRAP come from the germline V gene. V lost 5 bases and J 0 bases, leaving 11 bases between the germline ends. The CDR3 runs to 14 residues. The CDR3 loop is CASGPAASSYEQYF. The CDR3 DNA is TGTGCTAGTGGTCCGGCAGCCAGCTCCTACGAGCAGTACTTC. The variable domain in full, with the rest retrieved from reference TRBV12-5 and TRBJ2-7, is DARVTQTPRHKVTEMGQEVTMRCQPILGHNTVFWYRQTMMQGLELLAYFRNRAPLDDSGMPKDRFSAEMPDATLATLKIQPSEPRDSAVYFCASGPAASSYEQYFGPGTRLTVT.

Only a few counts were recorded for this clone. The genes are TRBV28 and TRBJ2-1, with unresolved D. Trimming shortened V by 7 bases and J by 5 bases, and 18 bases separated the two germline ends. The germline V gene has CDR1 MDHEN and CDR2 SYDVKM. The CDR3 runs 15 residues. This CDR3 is CASKESETFHNEQFF. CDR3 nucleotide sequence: TGTGCCAGCAAGGAGTCGGAAACCTTCCACAATGAGCAGTTCTTC.

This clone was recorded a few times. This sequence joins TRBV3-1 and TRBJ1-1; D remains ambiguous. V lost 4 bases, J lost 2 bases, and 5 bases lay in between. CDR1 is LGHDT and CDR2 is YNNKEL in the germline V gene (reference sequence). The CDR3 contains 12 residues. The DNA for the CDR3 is TGTGCCAGCAGCCCAGGAAACACTGAAGCTTTCTTT. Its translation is CASSPGNTEAFF.

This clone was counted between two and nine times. The CDR3 coding sequence is TGTGCCAGCAGTGAAAACAGCCTCCGGGCAACTAGCGGGAATGAGCAGTTCTTC. This sequence encodes CASSENSLRATSGNEQFF. The chain employs TRBV6-1 and TRBJ2-1; TRBD2 matches at 9 bases. V shed 2 bases and J 7 bases; nucleotides not matched to a gene: 15. CDR3 length equals 18 residues. The germline gives CDR1 MNHNS, CDR2 SASEGT.

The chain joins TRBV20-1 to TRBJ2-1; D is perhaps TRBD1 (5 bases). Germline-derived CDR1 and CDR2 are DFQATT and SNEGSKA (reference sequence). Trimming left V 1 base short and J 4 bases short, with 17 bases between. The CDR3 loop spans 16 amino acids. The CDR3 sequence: CSARVARAGIYNEQFF. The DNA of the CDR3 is TGCAGTGCTAGAGTCGCCAGGGCAGGAATTTACAATGAGCAGTTCTTC.

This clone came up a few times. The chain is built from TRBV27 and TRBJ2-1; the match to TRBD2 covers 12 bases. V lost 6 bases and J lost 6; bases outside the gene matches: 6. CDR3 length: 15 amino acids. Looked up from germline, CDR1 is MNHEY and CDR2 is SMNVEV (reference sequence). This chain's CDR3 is CASSPTSGSPNEQFF. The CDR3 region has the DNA TGTGCCAGCAGCCCGACTAGCGGGAGTCCCAATGAGCAGTTCTTC.

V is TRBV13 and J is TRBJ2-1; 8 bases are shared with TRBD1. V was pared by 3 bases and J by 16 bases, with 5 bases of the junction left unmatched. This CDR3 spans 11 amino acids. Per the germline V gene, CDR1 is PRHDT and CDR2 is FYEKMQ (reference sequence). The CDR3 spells CASSLGQGAFF. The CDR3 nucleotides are TGTGCCAGCAGCTTGGGGCAGGGGGCATTCTTC.

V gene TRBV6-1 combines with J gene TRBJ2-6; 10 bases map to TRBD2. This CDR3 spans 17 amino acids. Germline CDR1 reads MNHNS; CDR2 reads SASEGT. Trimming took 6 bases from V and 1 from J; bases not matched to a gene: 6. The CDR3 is CASSSSGRGSGANVLTF. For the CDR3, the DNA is TGTGCCAGCAGCTCCAGCGGGAGGGGATCTGGGGCCAACGTCCTGACTTTC.

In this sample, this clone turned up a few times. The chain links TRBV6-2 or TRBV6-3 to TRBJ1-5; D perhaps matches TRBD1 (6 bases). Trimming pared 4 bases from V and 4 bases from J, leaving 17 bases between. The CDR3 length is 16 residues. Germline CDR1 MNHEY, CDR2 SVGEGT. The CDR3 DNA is TGTGCCAGCAGTTTAACTCACAGGGTTCTTAATCAGCCCCAGCATTTT. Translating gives CASSLTHRVLNQPQHF.

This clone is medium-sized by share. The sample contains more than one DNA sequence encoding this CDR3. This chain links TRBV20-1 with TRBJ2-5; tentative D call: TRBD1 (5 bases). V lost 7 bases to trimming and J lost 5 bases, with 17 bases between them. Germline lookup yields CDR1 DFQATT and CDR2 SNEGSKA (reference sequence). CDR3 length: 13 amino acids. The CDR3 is CSGHREPGETQYF. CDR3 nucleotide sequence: TGCAGTGGGCACAGAGAGCCAGGGGAGACCCAGTACTTC.

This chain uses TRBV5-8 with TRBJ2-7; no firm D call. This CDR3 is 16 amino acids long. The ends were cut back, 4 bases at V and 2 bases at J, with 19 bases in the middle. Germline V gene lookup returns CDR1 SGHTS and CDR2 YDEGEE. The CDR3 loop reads CASSPGPETGTYEQYF. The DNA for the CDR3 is TGTGCCAGCAGCCCAGGCCCCGAGACGGGCACCTACGAGCAGTACTTC.

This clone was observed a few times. CDR3 protein: CASRTSGKGEQFF. The DNA of the CDR3 is TGTGCCAGCCGGACTAGCGGGAAGGGTGAGCAGTTCTTC. This chain links TRBV7-2 with TRBJ2-1, with 12 bases aligning to TRBD2. J was trimmed by 9 bases and V by 8 bases; bases with no gene match: 5. In germline, CDR1 is SGHTA, CDR2 FQGNSA. There are 13 residues in the CDR3. The whole variable domain, remainder taken from reference TRBV7-2 and TRBJ2-1, is GAGVSQSPSNKVTEKGKDVELRCDPISGHTALYWYRQSLGQGLEFLIYFQGNSAPDKSGLPSDRFSAERTGGSVSTLTIQRTQQEDSAVYLCASRTSGKGEQFFGPGTRLTVL.

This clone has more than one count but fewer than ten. DNA for the CDR3: TGTGCCAGCAGTTTAAACACGCTCTATGGCTACACCTTC. This gives the protein CASSLNTLYGYTF. V and J are TRBV12-3 or TRBV12-4 and TRBJ1-2; D unresolved. The CDR3 has 13 amino acids. Trimming removed 2 bases from V and 4 bases from J, with 8 bases in between.

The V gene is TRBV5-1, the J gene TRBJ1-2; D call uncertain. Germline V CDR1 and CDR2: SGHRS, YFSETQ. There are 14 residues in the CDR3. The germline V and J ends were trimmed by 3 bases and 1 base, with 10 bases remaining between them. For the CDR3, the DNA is TGCGCCAGCAGCTCCCGGACGGATAACTATGGCTACACCTTC. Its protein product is CASSSRTDNYGYTF.

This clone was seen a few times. CDR3 protein: CASRTGAEYEQYF. Written as DNA, the CDR3 is TGTGCCAGCAGAACGGGGGCGGAATACGAGCAGTACTTC. This chain uses TRBV28 with TRBJ2-7; D tentatively fits TRBD1 or TRBD2 (6 bases each). Germline V gives CDR1 MDHEN, CDR2 SYDVKM. Trimming left V 6 bases short and J 4 bases short, with 13 bases between. The CDR3 is made up of 13 amino acids.

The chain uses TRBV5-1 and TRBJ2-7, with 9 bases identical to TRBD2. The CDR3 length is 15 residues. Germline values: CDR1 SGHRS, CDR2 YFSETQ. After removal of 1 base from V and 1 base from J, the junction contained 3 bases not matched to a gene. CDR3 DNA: TGCGCCAGCAGCTTGTTTGCGGGAGGGTCCTACGAGCAGTACTTC. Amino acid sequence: CASSLFAGGSYEQYF.